This TCR beta chain was recovered during a study of shared clonotypes between healthy human individuals. Trimming removed 3 bases at V and 0 bases at J, with 8 bases between. Per germline, CDR1 SNHLY and CDR2 FYNNEI. This CDR3 region has 14 residues. The study ran the assay at deep level. Repertoires were generated with immunoSEQ multiplex PCR, while TCRdb's copy carries only in-frame clones and drops some. The profile shows about half a million clones, approximately 79% of them singletons. Whole-study findings and limits: The donor pool, a small one, limited the genetic and exposure-history diversity represented. Clonotype sharing among donors was thought likely to change with sequencing depth.

Points on this clone: As yet, its antigen is unknown.

When samples were unsorted, around 90 million PBMCs were used for genomic DNA. The chain recombines TRBV2 with TRBJ1-1, with D possibly TRBD1 on 5 matching bases. This TCR was sampled from a woman aged 40 to 50 in good health. Some clones in this sample may be carry-over from other donors' samples. Sequencing was done on a sample of PBMCs. The CDR3, as DNA: TGTGCCAGCAGTGATAGCAGGGTGAACACTGAAGCTTTCTTT. As protein: CASSDSRVNTEAFF.